The rows below give T cell receptor beta chains drawn from one sample of a study of blood T cell repertoires in COVID-19. Measured with immunoSEQ multiplex PCR; TCRdb has only the in-frame clones, and not every one. The sample has 210,000 or so clones; 65% to 85% are singletons. Input material: peripheral blood. Source of these receptors: a woman older than 75 with acute or convalescent COVID-19. CDR3s include the opening cysteine and the closing phenylalanine or tryptophan. D genes are given only for firm matches. A clone size is listed for some rows: how often the clone was seen (once, few, many), or a class if it is expanded.

v_call	d_call	j_call	clone_size	cdr3_nt	cdr3_aa
TRBV4-1	-	TRBJ2-3	-	TGCGCCAGCAGCCAAGATCTGGCCCGTGATACGCAGTATTTT	CASSQDLARDTQYF
TRBV30	TRBD1	TRBJ1-5	few	TGTGCCTGGAGGGGACAGGGGGCAGATCATCAGCCCCAGCATTTT	CAWRGQGADHQPQHF
TRBV9	-	TRBJ2-3	-	TGTGCCAGCAGCCCCCCCAAACGGGGGGCGGCAGATACGCAGTATTTT	CASSPPKRGAADTQYF
TRBV19	-	TRBJ2-5	-	TGTGCCAGTAGTCTGTTTTCGGGACTTCAAGAGACCCAGTACTTC	CASSLFSGLQETQYF
TRBV11-3	TRBD1	TRBJ2-7	-	TGTGCCAGCAGCGCGAGACAGGGGCGAGGCGAGCAGTACTTC	CASSARQGRGEQYF
TRBV4-2	TRBD1	TRBJ2-5	-	TGTGCCAGCAGCCCGGACAGGGTAGGAGAGACCCAGTACTTC	CASSPDRVGETQYF
TRBV30	-	TRBJ2-1	once	TGTGCCTGGAGTGTCATGAGGTATGAGCAGTTCTTC	CAWSVMRYEQFF
TRBV6-6	TRBD2	TRBJ2-2	once	TGTGCCAGCAGTTACCGTCGGGGGGTAGGGACCGGGGAGCTGTTTTTT	CASSYRRGVGTGELFF
TRBV18	-	TRBJ1-5	-	TGTGCCAGCTCACCCGGTGGCAATCAGCCCCAGCATTTT	CASSPGGNQPQHF
TRBV5-1	TRBD2	TRBJ2-7	-	TGCGCCAGCAGACTCGACAGCGGGAGCCACGAGCAGTACTTC	CASRLDSGSHEQYF
TRBV7-2	TRBD2	TRBJ2-1	-	TGTGCCAGCAGCTTTATGCGGGAGGGACAGTTCTTC	CASSFMREGQFF
TRBV7-9	TRBD1	TRBJ2-7	-	TGTGCCAGCAGCTTATCACAGGGGGTTTGGGAGCAGTACTTC	CASSLSQGVWEQYF
TRBV30	-	TRBJ1-2	-	TGTGCCTGGACCTCGGACACGAACTATGGCTACACCTTC	CAWTSDTNYGYTF
TRBV12-3/TRBV12-4	-	TRBJ2-3	-	TGTGCCATCTCTCTCTACCCGGGAACGCAGTATTTT	CAISLYPGTQYF
TRBV7-2	TRBD1	TRBJ2-5	once	TGTGCCAGCAGCTTAGACAGGGGACAAGAGACCCAGTACTTC	CASSLDRGQETQYF
TRBV6-4	-	TRBJ1-4	-	TGTGCCAGCAGCAGGGAAACTAATGAAAAACTGTTTTTT	CASSRETNEKLFF
TRBV11-1	-	TRBJ1-2	-	TGTGCCAGCAGCTCTCTGGGGCAGGGCGCCTATGGCTACACCTTC	CASSSLGQGAYGYTF
TRBV6-5	TRBD1	TRBJ2-5	-	TGTGCCAGCAGTTCAGGGGGCAAGCTCCAAGAGACCCAGTACTTC	CASSSGGKLQETQYF
TRBV5-4	-	TRBJ2-3	-	TGTGCCAGCAGCCCCGAGGGGGGCACAGATACGCAGTATTTT	CASSPEGGTDTQYF
TRBV3-1/TRBV3-2	-	TRBJ2-7	-	TGTGCCAGCAGCCAGCGCTCCTACGAGCAGTACTTC	CASSQRSYEQYF
TRBV5-1	-	TRBJ2-1	few	TGCGCCAGCAGCTTGGCGGGGACTGCCACCTACAATGAGCAGTTCTTC	CASSLAGTATYNEQFF
TRBV4-3	-	TRBJ2-1	-	TGCGCCAGCAGCCAAGAGAAACTCGAATCCACCAATGAGCAGTTCTTC	CASSQEKLESTNEQFF
TRBV3-1/TRBV3-2	TRBD1	TRBJ2-4	-	TGTGCCAGCAGCCGACAGGGTTCGGACATTCAGTACTTC	CASSRQGSDIQYF
TRBV12-3/TRBV12-4	-	TRBJ2-1	few	TGTGCCAGCAGTTTAATGGACATAGAGCAGTTCTTC	CASSLMDIEQFF
TRBV5-1	-	TRBJ2-3	-	TGCGCCAGCAGCGGAGGGGGCCCAGATACGCAGTATTTT	CASSGGGPDTQYF
TRBV18	TRBD1	TRBJ1-5	-	TGTGCCAGCTCACCATCAGACAGGGCGAGTCAGCCCCAGCATTTT	CASSPSDRASQPQHF
TRBV6-2/TRBV6-3	-	TRBJ2-7	-	TGTGCCAGCAGTCGGGGTCCCGAGCAGTACTTC	CASSRGPEQYF
TRBV10-1	-	TRBJ1-2	-	TGCGCCAGCAGTGAGTTCCAGCGGAGGGGCTACACCTTC	CASSEFQRRGYTF
TRBV9	-	TRBJ2-3	-	TGTGCCAGCAGCGTGACTAGTGGGGACACAGATACGCAGTATTTT	CASSVTSGDTDTQYF
TRBV4-3	TRBD1	TRBJ2-1	-	TGCGCCAGCAGCTACGGACAGGGATCATATGAGCAGTTCTTC	CASSYGQGSYEQFF
TRBV14	-	TRBJ1-5	-	TGTGCCAGCAGCCAGATCGGGGACATCGACGATCAGCCCCAGCATTTT	CASSQIGDIDDQPQHF
TRBV6-1	TRBD1	TRBJ2-7	-	TGTGCCAGCAGGGAAGTACAGGGGGCAGATTCGTACGAGCAGTACTTC	CASREVQGADSYEQYF
TRBV18	TRBD1	TRBJ2-7	-	TGTGCCAGCTCACCGGCCACAGGGGCCTCCTACGAGCAGTACTTC	CASSPATGASYEQYF
TRBV5-6	-	TRBJ2-3	-	TGTGCCAGCACACTGGAGGGGTACACAGATACGCAGTATTTT	CASTLEGYTDTQYF
TRBV6-4	-	TRBJ2-3	-	TGTGCCAGCAGTCGCGCCTTCCAGGTCACAGATACGCAGTATTTT	CASSRAFQVTDTQYF
TRBV29-1	-	TRBJ1-4	-	TGCAGCGTTGAAGCCCCTTCCGGGGAAAAACTGTTTTTT	CSVEAPSGEKLFF
TRBV4-3	TRBD1	TRBJ1-2	few	TGCGCCAGCAGCGTGGACAGGGCATTCTATGGCTACACCTTC	CASSVDRAFYGYTF
TRBV15	TRBD2	TRBJ2-1	-	TGTGCCACCAGCAGAGGGGGGGGCTCCTACAATGAGCAGTTCTTC	CATSRGGGSYNEQFF
TRBV6-6	-	TRBJ1-4	-	TGTGCCAGCAGTCAGGCCTTAGGGGCGGTTGAAAAACTGTTTTTT	CASSQALGAVEKLFF
TRBV6-5	-	TRBJ1-3	-	TGTGCCAGCAGTTTGGGGACTGCTGGAAACACCATATATTTT	CASSLGTAGNTIYF
TRBV5-5	-	TRBJ1-1	-	TGTGCCAGCAGCTTGGCGGGGGGTGGGAATGAAGCTTTCTTT	CASSLAGGGNEAFF
TRBV6-6	-	TRBJ2-3	-	TGTGCCAGCAGTTACTCCGTCAGTTACGATACGCAGTATTTT	CASSYSVSYDTQYF
TRBV3-1/TRBV3-2	TRBD1	TRBJ2-1	-	TGTGCCAGCAGCCGACAGGGGGCGCTTAATGAGCAGTTCTTC	CASSRQGALNEQFF
TRBV3-1/TRBV3-2	-	TRBJ1-3	-	TGTGCCAGCAGCCAAGCACCGGGACAAAGCATAAACACCATATATTTT	CASSQAPGQSINTIYF
TRBV2	TRBD1	TRBJ2-4	-	TGTGCCAGCAGGCAAACCGGGACAGGGATAACCAAAAACATTCAGTACTTC	CASRQTGTGITKNIQYF
TRBV7-9	-	TRBJ2-5	few	TGTGCCAGTACAGATTTCCAAGAGACCCAGTACTTC	CASTDFQETQYF